These 13 T cell receptor beta chains were all obtained from the same sample, sequenced in a study of blood T cells in healthy people across ages. Through a sample-barcoded 5' primer and a J-beta primer mix, a second PCR was run for roughly 6 to 11 cycles. One entry per CDR3 protein results from TCRdb running MiXCR on the 5' RACE reads. Among 1.5 million to 2 million distinct CDR3 sequences listed, approximately 50% were seen once. The source material was blood. The receptor set was obtained from a woman aged 35 to 49 in good health.

Many counts were recorded for this clonotype. This chain connects TRBV18 to TRBJ2-3, with D unresolved. Trimming cost V 8 bases and J 0 bases, with 9 bases left between them. The germline gives CDR1 KGHSH, CDR2 LQKENI. This CDR3 region has 13 residues. The CDR3 DNA reads as TGTGCCAGCAGCCCTCCTAGCACAGATACGCAGTATTTT. This sequence encodes CASSPPSTDTQYF.

The chain combines TRBV12-3 or TRBV12-4 with TRBJ2-5; D is unresolved. The CDR3 runs 13 residues. The V end was cut by 3 bases, the J end by 3 bases, with 8 bases between. In nucleotides, the CDR3 is TGTGCCAGCAGTTTTAGGCAGAAAGAGACCCAGTACTTC. Its translation: CASSFRQKETQYF.

This clonotype has more than one count but fewer than ten. J is TRBJ2-3 and V is TRBV28; 7 positions match TRBD2. This CDR3 has 15 amino acids. Germline CDR1 MDHEN, CDR2 SYDVKM. The V segment lost 3 bases and the J segment 2 bases; nucleotides outside the gene matches: 5. The CDR3 bases are TGTGCCAGCAGTTTGAGCGGGGCCCTCACAGATACGCAGTATTTT. Protein: CASSLSGALTDTQYF.

V is TRBV5-1 and J is TRBJ2-5, with D possibly being TRBD1 (5 bases). CDR3 length: 17 residues. Germline CDR1 is SGHRS and CDR2 is YFSETQ. Between the trimmed V and J ends, which lost 1 base and 0 bases, there was a span of 16 bases. CDR3 protein: CASSLRLRQGNQETQYF. The CDR3 bases are TGCGCCAGCAGCTTGCGATTGAGGCAGGGCAACCAAGAGACCCAGTACTTC.

As DNA, the CDR3 is TGTGCCAGCAGCTTGCCTAGCGGGAGCACAGATACGCAGTATTTT. This codes for CASSLPSGSTDTQYF. The V and J genes are TRBV5-4 and TRBJ2-3; 8 positions agree with TRBD2. Germline CDR1 is SGHNT and CDR2 is YYREEE (reference sequence). Trimming took 1 base from V and 0 from J; bases not matched to a gene: 1. The CDR3 covers 15 residues.

This CDR3 is CSVEEGQGLNYGYTF. The CDR3 region has the DNA TGCAGCGTTGAGGAGGGACAGGGGCTAAACTATGGCTACACCTTC. The rearrangement links TRBV29-1 to TRBJ1-2; TRBD1 matches 10 bases. Per the germline V gene, CDR1 is SQVTM and CDR2 is ANQGSEA. The V segment lost 3 bases and the J segment 2 bases; nucleotides outside the gene matches: 6. The CDR3 totals 15 residues.

The V gene is TRBV12-3 or TRBV12-4, the J gene TRBJ2-1; 10 bases agree with TRBD2. The trim removed 3 bases at V and 1 base at J, leaving 12 bases unmatched. The CDR3 is made up of 19 amino acids. CDR3 bases: TGTGCCAGCAGTTTTCGCGGGCTAGCGGGGGATAATTCCTACAATGAGCAGTTCTTC. This translates into CASSFRGLAGDNSYNEQFF.

This clonotype turned up a few times. The chain recombines TRBV2 with TRBJ1-2, with TRBD1 as a possible D gene (6 bases). Per germline, CDR1 SNHLY and CDR2 FYNNEI. The CDR3 totals 15 residues. Deletions cut 7 bases from V and 7 bases from J, with 22 bases between. In DNA form, the CDR3 reads TGTGCCAGCAAGGAAAGGACAGTAGGATTTTCTGGCTACACCTTC. Protein product: CASKERTVGFSGYTF. Looking up the rest from reference TRBV2 and TRBJ1-2 gives the full variable domain: EPEVTQTPSHQVTQMGQEVILRCVPISNHLYFYWYRQILGQKVEFLVSFYNNEISEKSEIFDDQFSVERPDGSNFTLKIRSTKLEDSAMYFCASKERTVGFSGYTFGSGTRLTVV.

This clonotype was seen repeatedly, ten times or more. The germline gene is not matched at one end of the junction; a read error may be the cause. The chain carries TRBV5-1 and TRBJ2-1; 9 bases align to TRBD2. The CDR3 sequence is 12 residues long. CDR1 is SGHRS and CDR2 is YFSETQ in the germline V gene. CDR3 DNA: TGTGCCAGCAGTTTAGCGGGGGATGAGCAGTTCTTC. Amino acid sequence: CASSLAGDEQFF.

The CDR3: CASSPSSGIEQYF. CDR3 bases: TGCGCCAGCAGCCCCTCCAGTGGTATCGAGCAGTACTTC. V gene TRBV10-1 combines with J gene TRBJ2-5; the D is unclear. The better agreement between TRBJ2-7 and the DNA end casts doubt on the J call. The CDR3 contains 13 residues. Germline values: CDR1 WNHNN, CDR2 SYGVQD (reference sequence).

This clonotype appeared a few times. This chain uses TRBV20-1 with TRBJ2-5; 11 nucleotides line up with TRBD2. The length of the CDR3 is 12 residues. Trimming took 8 bases from V and 6 from J; bases not matched to a gene: 5. Germline V CDR1 and CDR2: DFQATT, SNEGSKA (reference sequence). This CDR3 is CSKTSGGQTQYF. CDR3 in DNA: TGCAGTAAAACTAGCGGGGGACAGACCCAGTACTTC.

CDR3 bases: TGTGCCAGCAGTGCTAGGCAGGTCCTCTCCTACGAGCAGTACTTC. Translation gives CASSARQVLSYEQYF. V is TRBV2 and J is TRBJ2-7; D remains unclear. CDR1 SNHLY and CDR2 FYNNEI come from the germline V gene. V was pared by 4 bases and J by 0 bases, with 13 bases between. The CDR3 has 15 amino acids.

This chain joins TRBV7-8 and TRBJ2-3; 12 positions match TRBD2. This CDR3 has 18 amino acids. The ends lost 1 base at V and 3 bases at J; junction bases unmatched: 8. CDR1 SGHVS and CDR2 FQNEAQ come from the germline V gene. The CDR3 here is CASSLVPSGGAGTDTQYF. The CDR3 DNA sequence: TGTGCCAGCAGCTTAGTTCCTAGCGGGGGGGCCGGTACAGATACGCAGTATTTT.